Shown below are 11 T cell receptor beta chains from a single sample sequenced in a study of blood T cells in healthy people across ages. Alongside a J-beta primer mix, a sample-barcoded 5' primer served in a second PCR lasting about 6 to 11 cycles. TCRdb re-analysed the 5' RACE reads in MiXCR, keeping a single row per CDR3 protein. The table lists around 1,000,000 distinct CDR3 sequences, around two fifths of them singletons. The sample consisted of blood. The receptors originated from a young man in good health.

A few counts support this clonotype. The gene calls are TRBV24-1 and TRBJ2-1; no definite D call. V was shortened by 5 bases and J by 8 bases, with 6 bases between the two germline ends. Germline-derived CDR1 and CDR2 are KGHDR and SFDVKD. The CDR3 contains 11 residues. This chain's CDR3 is CATSGHHEQFF. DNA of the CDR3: TGTGCCACCAGTGGCCACCATGAGCAGTTCTTC.

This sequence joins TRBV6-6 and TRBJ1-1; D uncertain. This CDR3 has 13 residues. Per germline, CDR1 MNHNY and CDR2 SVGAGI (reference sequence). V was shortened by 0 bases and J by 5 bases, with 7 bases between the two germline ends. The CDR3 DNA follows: TGTGCCAGCAGTTACTCGTCAACTACTGAAGCTTTCTTT. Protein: CASSYSSTTEAFF.

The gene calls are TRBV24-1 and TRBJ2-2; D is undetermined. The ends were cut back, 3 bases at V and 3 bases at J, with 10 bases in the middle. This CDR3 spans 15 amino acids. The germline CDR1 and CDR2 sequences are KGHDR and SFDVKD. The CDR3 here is CATSDDLRYTGELFF. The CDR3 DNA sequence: TGTGCCACCAGTGATGACCTGAGATACACCGGGGAGCTGTTTTTT.

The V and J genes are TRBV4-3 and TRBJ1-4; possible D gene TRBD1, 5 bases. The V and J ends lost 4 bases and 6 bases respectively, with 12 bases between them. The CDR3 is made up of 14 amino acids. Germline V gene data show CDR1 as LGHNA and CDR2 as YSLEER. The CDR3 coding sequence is TGCGCCAGCAGCCGGAAGGGGATACATGAAAAACTGTTTTTT. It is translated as CASSRKGIHEKLFF.

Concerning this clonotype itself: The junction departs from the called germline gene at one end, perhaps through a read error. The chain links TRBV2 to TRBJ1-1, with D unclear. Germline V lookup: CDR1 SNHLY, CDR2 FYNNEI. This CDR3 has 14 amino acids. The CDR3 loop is CASSVIDGNTEAFF. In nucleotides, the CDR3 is TGTGCCAGCAGTGTTATCGACGGAAACACGGAAGCTTTCTTT.

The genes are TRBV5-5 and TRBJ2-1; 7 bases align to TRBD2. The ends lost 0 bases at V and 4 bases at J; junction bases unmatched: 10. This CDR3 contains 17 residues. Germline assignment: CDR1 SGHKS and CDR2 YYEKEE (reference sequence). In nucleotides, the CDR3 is TGTGCCAGCAGCTTGGTGGTTCGGGGGGATATTTACAATGAGCAGTTCTTC. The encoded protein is CASSLVVRGDIYNEQFF.

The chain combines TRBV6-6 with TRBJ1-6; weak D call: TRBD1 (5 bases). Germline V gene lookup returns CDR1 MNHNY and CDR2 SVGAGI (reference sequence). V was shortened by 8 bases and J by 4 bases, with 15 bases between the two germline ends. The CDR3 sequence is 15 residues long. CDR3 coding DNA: TGTGCCAGCGACGGATCAGGGCTTTATAATTCACCCCTCCACTTT. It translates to CASDGSGLYNSPLHF.

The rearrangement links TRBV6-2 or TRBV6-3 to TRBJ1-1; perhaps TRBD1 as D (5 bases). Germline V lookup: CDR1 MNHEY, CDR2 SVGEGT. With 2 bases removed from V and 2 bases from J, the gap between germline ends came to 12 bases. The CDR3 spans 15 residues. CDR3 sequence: CASSYPGTVNTEAFF. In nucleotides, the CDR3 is TGTGCCAGCAGTTACCCCGGGACGGTTAACACTGAAGCTTTCTTT.

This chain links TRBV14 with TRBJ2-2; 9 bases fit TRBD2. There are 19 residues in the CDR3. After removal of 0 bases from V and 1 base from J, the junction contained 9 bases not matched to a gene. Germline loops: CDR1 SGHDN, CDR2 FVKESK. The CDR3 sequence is CASSQELYTSGWNTGELFF. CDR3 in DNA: TGTGCCAGCAGCCAAGAACTCTATACTAGCGGGTGGAACACCGGGGAGCTGTTTTTT.

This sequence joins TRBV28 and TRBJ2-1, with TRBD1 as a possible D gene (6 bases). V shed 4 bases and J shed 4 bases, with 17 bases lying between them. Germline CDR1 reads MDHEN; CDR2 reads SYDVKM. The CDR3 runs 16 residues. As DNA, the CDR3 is TGTGCCAGCAGTTCACCGGGACATCCTCCGTACAATGAGCAGTTCTTC. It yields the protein CASSSPGHPPYNEQFF. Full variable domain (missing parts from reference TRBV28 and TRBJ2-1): DVKVTQSSRYLVKRTGEKVFLECVQDMDHENMFWYRQDPGLGLRLIYFSYDVKMKEKGDIPEGYSVSREKKERFSLILESASTNQTSMYLCASSSPGHPPYNEQFFGPGTRLTVL.

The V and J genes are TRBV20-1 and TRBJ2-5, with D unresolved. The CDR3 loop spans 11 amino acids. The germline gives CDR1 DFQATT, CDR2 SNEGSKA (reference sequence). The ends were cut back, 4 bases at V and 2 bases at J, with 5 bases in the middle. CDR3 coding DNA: TGCAGTGCTATCAAGCAAGAGACCCAGTACTTC. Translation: CSAIKQETQYF.